One sample yielded the 32 T cell receptor beta chains listed below, sequenced in a study of T cell repertoires in cytomegalovirus infection. TCRdb itself ran the reads through MiXCR, one entry per CDR3 protein. Of hundreds of thousands of distinct CDR3 sequences in the sample, 25% to 40% are singletons; the top ten hold around 13%. Sequencing input: PBMCs. The receptors originated from a human donor in good health (CMV status not recorded). Some clones in this sample may be carry-over from other donors' samples.

The chain recombines TRBV6-5 with TRBJ2-7, with D hard to call. The length of the CDR3 is 16 residues. Germline V CDR1 and CDR2: MNHEY, SVGAGI. The V gene lost 0 bases and the J gene lost 0 bases, with 12 bases spanning the gap. The CDR3, as DNA: TGTGCCAGCAGTTACTCGATCGGGCGGAGCTCCTACGAGCAGTACTTC. Amino acid sequence: CASSYSIGRSSYEQYF.

This clonotype turned up a few times. This chain uses TRBV12-3 or TRBV12-4 with TRBJ2-7; the D gene could be TRBD1 or TRBD2 (5 bases each). The CDR3 consists of 14 residues. Trimming took off 3 bases at V and 0 bases at J, with 9 bases between the two ends. DNA of the CDR3: TGTGCCAGCAGTTTGGAGGACAACTCCTACGAGCAGTACTTC. This encodes CASSLEDNSYEQYF.

This clonotype was counted ten times or more. The rearrangement links TRBV5-1 to TRBJ2-1; 7 positions agree with TRBD2. Germline assignment: CDR1 SGHRS and CDR2 YFSETQ. The CDR3 length is 16 residues. The junction had 7 bases not matched to a gene; V was cut back by 0 bases and J by 4 bases. The CDR3 loop is CASSLVLGGKYNEQFF. CDR3 in DNA: TGCGCCAGCAGCTTGGTGCTGGGGGGGAAGTACAATGAGCAGTTCTTC.

This clonotype was recorded a few times. CDR3 DNA: TGTGCCAGCAGCTTATATTCGAGTGGGACAGGGCGCACTGAAGCTTTCTTT. This sequence encodes CASSLYSSGTGRTEAFF. J is TRBJ1-1 and V is TRBV7-6; 9 bases fit TRBD1. The V and J ends lost 2 bases and 4 bases, in that order; junction bases with no gene match: 11. CDR3 size: 17 residues. Germline assignment: CDR1 SGHVS and CDR2 FNYEAQ.

The chain employs TRBV5-5 and TRBJ2-3; 8 bases are shared with TRBD1. From germline, CDR1 is SGHKS and CDR2 YYEKEE (reference sequence). The CDR3 has 15 amino acids. The trim removed 0 bases at V and 4 bases at J, leaving 4 bases unmatched. In nucleotides, the CDR3 is TGTGCCAGCAGCTTGGGGGACAGGAGGCCAGATACGCAGTATTTT. It encodes CASSLGDRRPDTQYF.

This rearrangement joins TRBV6-2 or TRBV6-3 to TRBJ2-7; D perhaps matches TRBD1 (5 bases). V gave up 2 bases and J gave up 2 bases, with 10 bases separating them. This CDR3 region has 14 residues. Germline lookup yields CDR1 MNHEY and CDR2 SVGEGT. The CDR3 DNA is TGTGCCAGCAGTTACCCCCCAGGGACCTACGAGCAGTACTTC. Protein: CASSYPPGTYEQYF.

V and J are TRBV19 and TRBJ2-5; D perhaps matches TRBD2 (6 bases). Germline V gene sequence: CDR1 LNHDA, CDR2 SQIVND (reference sequence). The CDR3 sequence is 16 residues long. V was pared by 6 bases and J by 5 bases, with 22 bases between. The CDR3 coding sequence is TGTGCCAGTAGCGGGTGGTCGGGGAGGAGTAGGGAGACCCAGTACTTC. Its translation is CASSGWSGRSRETQYF.

The chain links TRBV12-3 or TRBV12-4 to TRBJ2-7; TRBD2 is a possible D gene (7 bases). Trimming removed 5 bases from V and 6 bases from J, with 14 bases in between. This CDR3 is built from 13 residues. The CDR3 region is CASSGGGPREQYF. CDR3 bases: TGTGCCAGCAGTGGGGGGGGGCCGCGCGAGCAGTACTTC.

The table lists this clonotype with many counts. The gene calls are TRBV12-3 or TRBV12-4 and TRBJ2-5, with a tentative D call TRBD2 (6 bases). The CDR3 spans 15 residues. Trimming removed 3 bases from V and 2 bases from J, with 13 bases in between. CDR3 amino acids: CASSFRLGGQETQYF. The CDR3 DNA follows: TGTGCCAGCAGTTTCAGATTGGGGGGTCAAGAGACCCAGTACTTC.

The J gene is TRBJ1-2, the V gene TRBV7-7; D call uncertain. This CDR3 comprises 16 residues. V lost 4 bases, J lost 0 bases, and 15 bases lay in between. Germline-derived CDR1 and CDR2 are SSHAT and FNYEAQ (reference sequence). CDR3 amino acids: CASSCLGPVANYGYTF. As DNA, the CDR3 is TGTGCCAGCAGCTGCCTTGGGCCCGTAGCTAACTATGGCTACACCTTC.

Only a few counts were recorded for this clonotype. The J gene is TRBJ2-7, the V gene TRBV10-3, with D possibly being TRBD1 (7 bases). Germline loops: CDR1 ENHRY, CDR2 SYGVKD. This CDR3 comprises 13 residues. V was cut by 7 bases and J by 3 bases, with 13 bases left in between. The CDR3 DNA sequence: TGTGCCATCAAGGAGCAGGGGGGCTACGAGCAGTACTTC. Translated: CAIKEQGGYEQYF.

V is TRBV5-4 and J is TRBJ2-7, with TRBD1 matching 7 bases. The CDR3 spans 14 residues. Germline trimming cut 2 bases from V and 1 base from J; bases unmatched to any gene: 3. CDR1 SGHNT and CDR2 YYREEE come from the germline V gene (reference sequence). CDR3 nucleotide sequence: TGTGCCAGCAGCTTATCGGACAGGTCCTACGAGCAGTACTTC. It codes for CASSLSDRSYEQYF.

V is TRBV27 and J is TRBJ1-1, with a weak D call TRBD1 (6 bases). The V end lost 5 bases, the J end lost 4 bases, and 14 bases lay between the germline ends. The CDR3 totals 14 residues. Germline V gives CDR1 MNHEY, CDR2 SMNVEV (reference sequence). DNA of the CDR3: TGTGCCAGCAGTGGGGGCACATGGGGCACTGAAGCTTTCTTT. It encodes CASSGGTWGTEAFF.

Turning to this clonotype: This may arise from a read error, as a much more abundant clone is one base away. The chain joins TRBV7-2 to TRBJ2-5, with D perhaps assigned TRBD1 or TRBD2 (5 bases each). The germline CDR1 and CDR2 sequences are SGHTA and FQGNSA. The CDR3 has 17 residues. V lost 5 bases to trimming and J lost 8 bases, with 27 bases between them. The CDR3 nucleotides read TGTGCCAGCAGCAGAAACTCCGGGACGACAAGGGGAGATACCCAGTACTTC. Its translation is CASSRNSGTTRGDTQYF.

This clonotype turned up a few times. V is TRBV6-1 and J is TRBJ2-2, with D unresolved. Trimming shortened V by 5 bases and J by 4 bases, and 2 bases separated the two germline ends. Germline assignment: CDR1 MNHNS and CDR2 SASEGT. There are 11 residues in the CDR3. CDR3 sequence: CASSTTGELFF. The DNA for the CDR3 is TGTGCCAGCAGTACCACCGGGGAGCTGTTTTTT.

V usage is TRBV6-1 and J usage is TRBJ1-5; D call uncertain. Germline V gives CDR1 MNHNS, CDR2 SASEGT. Deletions cut 6 bases from V and 4 bases from J, with 10 bases between. The CDR3 has 13 residues. The CDR3 sequence is CASRIGNNQPQHF. The CDR3, as DNA: TGTGCCAGCAGAATAGGGAATAATCAGCCCCAGCATTTT.

The chain carries TRBV11-2 and TRBJ2-3; a weak D match, TRBD2 (6 bases). The germline V gene encodes CDR1 SGHAT and CDR2 FQNNGV. This CDR3 spans 16 amino acids. The V end lost 5 bases, the J end lost 0 bases, and 15 bases lay between the germline ends. Here the CDR3 reads CASSRTAGLSTDTQYF. The CDR3 DNA is TGTGCCAGCAGCCGTACAGCGGGCCTCAGCACAGATACGCAGTATTTT.

A remark on this clonotype: A read error may be the cause here, since a much bigger clone is one base away. The chain employs TRBV28 and TRBJ1-2, with 8 positions matching TRBD1. This CDR3 comprises 14 residues. Germline V gene sequence: CDR1 MDHEN, CDR2 SYDVKM. V shed 6 bases, J shed 7 bases, and the junction held 10 bases outside the gene matches. CDR3 bases: TGTGCCAGCAGCCTCGGACAGGGAACTATTGGCTACACCTTC. Protein sequence: CASSLGQGTIGYTF.

This clonotype came up a few times. The gene calls are TRBV7-2 and TRBJ2-3; TRBD1 matches at 7 bases. CDR3 size: 12 residues. V was pared by 1 base and J by 11 bases, with 3 bases of the junction left unmatched. Germline assignment: CDR1 SGHTA and CDR2 FQGNSA. The CDR3 bases are TGTGCCAGCAGCTTAGGGGGGACAGAGCAGTATTTT. Protein product: CASSLGGTEQYF.

The V and J genes are TRBV20-1 and TRBJ1-6; 7 bases map to TRBD1. Per the germline V gene, CDR1 is DFQATT and CDR2 is SNEGSKA (reference sequence). The CDR3 spans 16 residues. The V and J ends lost 0 bases and 3 bases, in that order; junction bases with no gene match: 5. As DNA, the CDR3 is TGCAGTGCTAGAGATCGGGACAGTGTCTATAATTCACCCCTCCACTTT. Its translation is CSARDRDSVYNSPLHF.

This clonotype was picked up one time. In DNA form, the CDR3 reads TGTGCCAGTAGTATAGCGGCTCGTGAGCAGTTCTTC. Its translation is CASSIAAREQFF. The V call is TRBV19, the J call TRBJ2-1; D is uncertain. The CDR3 has 12 amino acids. Germline V lookup: CDR1 LNHDA, CDR2 SQIVND (reference sequence). Trimming stripped 1 base from V and 9 bases from J, with 7 bases between.

This clonotype showed up just a few times. This chain uses TRBV7-6 with TRBJ2-2, with D possibly being TRBD1 or TRBD2 (5 bases each). The germline CDR1 and CDR2 sequences are SGHVS and FNYEAQ. The CDR3 consists of 14 residues. Trimming shortened V by 10 bases and J by 0 bases, and 12 bases separated the two germline ends. DNA of the CDR3: TGTGCCATCTTCGGGGCGTCGAACACCGGGGAGCTGTTTTTT. Translation gives CAIFGASNTGELFF.

This chain links TRBV27 with TRBJ2-1; TRBD2 agrees at 11 bases. Germline-derived CDR1 and CDR2 are MNHEY and SMNVEV (reference sequence). CDR3 size: 14 residues. Trimming removed 6 bases from V and 6 bases from J; junction bases left unmatched: 4. The CDR3 nucleotides read TGTGCCAGCAGATCGGGACTAGCGGCCAATGAGCAGTTCTTC. Its translation: CASRSGLAANEQFF.

The table lists this clonotype with a few counts. The chain links TRBV7-9 to TRBJ1-1; D gene uncertain. Per germline, CDR1 SEHNR and CDR2 FQNEAQ (reference sequence). V shed 5 bases and J shed 0 bases, with 16 bases lying between them. CDR3 length equals 16 residues. The CDR3 DNA follows: TGTGCCAGCAGCCGAGCCAAGATACCCTTGAACACTGAAGCTTTCTTT. Its translation: CASSRAKIPLNTEAFF. The whole variable domain, remainder taken from reference TRBV7-9 and TRBJ1-1, is DTGVSQNPRHKITKRGQNVTFRCDPISEHNRLYWYRQTLGQGPEFLTYFQNEAQLEKSRLLSDRFSAERPKGSFSTLEIQRTEQGDSAMYLCASSRAKIPLNTEAFFGQGTRLTVV.

A few counts support this clonotype. The chain joins TRBV13 to TRBJ2-3; D remains ambiguous. Trimming removed 7 bases at V and 2 bases at J, with 19 bases between. Germline V gives CDR1 PRHDT, CDR2 FYEKMQ (reference sequence). The CDR3 sequence is 16 residues long. CDR3 nucleotide sequence: TGTGCCAGCACCGAAGGGTTCGGCAGAAACACAGATACGCAGTATTTT. It yields the protein CASTEGFGRNTDTQYF.

The chain combines TRBV7-9 with TRBJ1-2, with D maybe TRBD1 (5 bases). The germline V gene encodes CDR1 SEHNR and CDR2 FQNEAQ (reference sequence). The CDR3 is made up of 15 amino acids. The V gene lost 0 bases and the J gene lost 6 bases, with 14 bases spanning the gap. CDR3 sequence: CASSLAPWGTDGYTF. As DNA, the CDR3 is TGTGCCAGCAGCTTAGCCCCCTGGGGGACGGATGGCTACACCTTC. The complete variable domain, with remaining parts taken from reference TRBV7-9 and TRBJ1-2, reads DTGVSQNPRHKITKRGQNVTFRCDPISEHNRLYWYRQTLGQGPEFLTYFQNEAQLEKSRLLSDRFSAERPKGSFSTLEIQRTEQGDSAMYLCASSLAPWGTDGYTFGSGTRLTVV.

The genes are TRBV4-1 and TRBJ1-6; TRBD1 matches at 7 bases. This CDR3 spans 16 amino acids. The J segment lost 10 bases and the V segment lost 3 bases, leaving 12 bases of the junction unmatched. CDR1 is MGHRA, CDR2 YSYEKL, per germline. The CDR3 sequence is CASSQGRTGPYSPLHF. In DNA form, the CDR3 reads TGCGCCAGCAGCCAGGGTAGGACAGGACCGTACTCACCCCTCCACTTT.

The rearrangement links TRBV28 to TRBJ1-1; 9 nucleotides match TRBD1. The CDR3 consists of 15 residues. Germline CDR1 and CDR2: MDHEN and SYDVKM. V was pared by 7 bases and J by 0 bases, with 6 bases of the junction left unmatched. CDR3 protein: CASIFRDRVNTEAFF. In DNA, the CDR3 is TGTGCCAGCATATTCCGGGACAGGGTGAACACTGAAGCTTTCTTT.

This clonotype turned up a few times. The gene calls are TRBV4-2 and TRBJ1-2; a possible D gene is TRBD1 (5 bases). Germline V lookup: CDR1 LGHNA, CDR2 YNFKEQ. CDR3 length equals 17 residues. V was trimmed by 4 bases and J by 4 bases, leaving 22 bases between them. DNA of the CDR3: TGTGCCAGCAGCCCGAGGGGTGGAAAACGGATAGTCTATGGCTACACCTTC. Its translation is CASSPRGGKRIVYGYTF.

With regard to this clonotype: The CDR3 carries no conserved terminal phenylalanine or tryptophan, so it likely arises from a read error. This chain uses TRBV7-4 with TRBJ2-5, with 9 bases fitting TRBD2. With V trimmed by 5 bases and J by 3 bases, 7 bases remained unmatched. This CDR3 spans 15 amino acids. The germline CDR1 and CDR2 sequences are SGHVT and SQSDAQ. Written as DNA, the CDR3 is TGTGCCAGCAGCCCGAAGCGGGGGGCAGAAGAGACCCAGTACTTA. This sequence encodes CASSPKRGAEETQYL.

This clonotype has only a few counts. The chain couples TRBV15 to TRBJ1-6; maybe TRBD1 (6 bases). This CDR3 region has 16 residues. The V and J ends lost 0 bases and 9 bases respectively, with 15 bases between them. Germline V gene data show CDR1 as LNHNV and CDR2 as YYDKDF (reference sequence). The CDR3 is CATSRDWGAGASPLHF. CDR3 sequence (DNA): TGTGCCACCAGCAGAGATTGGGGGGCAGGGGCTTCACCCCTCCACTTT.

This clonotype has at least ten counts. V gene TRBV12-3 or TRBV12-4 combines with J gene TRBJ1-1; D is perhaps TRBD1 (5 bases). Between the trimmed V and J ends, which lost 3 bases and 2 bases, there was a span of 10 bases. The CDR3 covers 14 residues. CDR3 in amino acids: CASSFRGSNTEAFF. DNA of the CDR3: TGTGCCAGCAGTTTTCGGGGGAGTAACACTGAAGCTTTCTTT.